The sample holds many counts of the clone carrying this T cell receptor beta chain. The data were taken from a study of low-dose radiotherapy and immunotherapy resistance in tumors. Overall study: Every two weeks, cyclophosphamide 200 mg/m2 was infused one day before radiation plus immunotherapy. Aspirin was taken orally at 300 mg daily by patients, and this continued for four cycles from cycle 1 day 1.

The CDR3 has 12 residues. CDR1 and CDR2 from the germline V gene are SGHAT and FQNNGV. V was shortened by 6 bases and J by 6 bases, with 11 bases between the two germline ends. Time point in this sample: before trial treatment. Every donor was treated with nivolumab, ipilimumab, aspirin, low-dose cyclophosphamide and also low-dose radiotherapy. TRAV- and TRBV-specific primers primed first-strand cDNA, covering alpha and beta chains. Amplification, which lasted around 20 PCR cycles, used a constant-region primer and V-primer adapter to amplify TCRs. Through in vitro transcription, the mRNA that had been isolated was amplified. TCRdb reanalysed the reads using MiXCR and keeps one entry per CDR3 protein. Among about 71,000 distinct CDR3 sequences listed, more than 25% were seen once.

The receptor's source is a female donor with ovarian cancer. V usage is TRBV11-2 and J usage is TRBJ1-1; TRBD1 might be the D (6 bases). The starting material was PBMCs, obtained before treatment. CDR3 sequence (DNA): TGTGCCAGCAGGATGGACAGCCCTGAAGCTTTCTTT. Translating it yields CASRMDSPEAFF.